This T cell receptor (beta chain) was identified in a study of post-analysis software for immune sequencing data. Study details: The disease courses covered relapsing-remitting, secondary progressive and progressive-relapsing multiple sclerosis. Regarding the study as a whole: Comparison of patients with controls showed 4 to 6 TRBV segments more frequent in patients, TRBV5-6, TRBV5-1 and TRBV20-1 among them.

The TCR beta cDNA libraries contained unique molecular identifiers. TCRdb fed the PCR reads into MiXCR, producing one record per CDR3 protein. The data contain about half a million distinct CDR3 sequences, under 40% of them seen just once; the ten biggest clones take up around 6%. With 6 bases clipped from V and 3 bases from J, the junction kept 10 bases outside the gene matches. The V gene's germline CDR1 is DFQATT and CDR2 SNEGSKA (reference sequence). The CDR3 length is 14 residues. Remarks on this clonotype: Its antigen remains unidentified.

This sequence joins TRBV20-1 and TRBJ1-2, with 7 positions matching TRBD1. The sequenced sample was blood. The sequence came from a girl aged 2 to 17 with multiple sclerosis. CDR3 loop: CSAPGTARDYGYTF. As DNA, the CDR3 is TGCAGTGCGCCCGGGACAGCAAGGGACTATGGCTACACCTTC.